This T cell receptor (beta chain) was captured by sequencing in a study of blood T cell repertoires in COVID-19 (dated by TCRdb to 2018 to 2020). About the full investigation: The collaborator samples originated in the United States, Italy and Spain and spanned the acute and convalescent phases of COVID-19. The material from the prospective study consisted of cDNA or gDNA derived from T cells, B-cell-depleted T cells, or PBMCs. The repertoires were released in a freely available public database intended as a resource for research on the immune response to SARS-CoV-2. A de-identified subject ID, COVID-19 status, age in years and sex were almost always included in the sample metadata. Samples came from the ongoing ImmuneRACE study (first 160 participants) plus 1,254 subjects from 6 global collaborators. Where available, HLA class I and class II types were taken from metadata supplied by the sample provider and were not determined by assay-based typing. Deeply sampled blood TCRbeta repertoires from subjects exposed to, actively infected with, or recovered from COVID-19 were included in the dataset. The full study reports these points: Clinical and demographic metadata were provided uncurated, with the amount varying by source and participant.

In Seattle, one collaborating source enrolled patients while the infection was active and tracked those patients longitudinally over the course of disease. Whole blood was collected in K2EDTA tubes by collaborating institutions according to the institutions' own protocols. Collaborator samples were shipped for TCRbeta analysis as frozen whole blood, isolated PBMCs, or DNA extracted from either sample type. TCRbeta CDR3 regions were amplified from genomic DNA using the immunoSEQ Assay, a bias-controlled multiplex PCR. Processing in the source paper ran as follows. The number of nucleated cells in each sample was estimated by amplification of reference gene primers within the assay. To quantify the absolute abundance of each unique TCRbeta CDR3 rearrangement, sequence reads were collapsed and filtered. For each sample, productive Simpson clonality was calculated as the square root of Simpson's diversity index across productive rearrangements. As stored in TCRdb, this immuneACCESS dataset retains in-frame rearrangements with V and J assigned. A fraction of the clones does not appear; measured against another copy, unresolved V genes explain less than half of the discrepancy, and the remainder lacks a known reason. Clone size and V and J calls were adopted from that table, with D and trimming inferred from the DNA. The sample includes 140,000 or so clones, with about 87% observed a single time. 2.5% to 3% of the sample rests with the top ten.

As concerns this clone: The antigen this receptor binds is unknown. Base quality data are lacking; no much larger clone is found one base away.

For this chain, trimming is 8 bases at the V end and 7 bases at the J end, and the number of junction bases without a gene match is 8. CDR1 and CDR2 are drawn from the germline V gene: SNHLY, FYNNEI. Including cysteine and phenylalanine, the CDR3 has 12 amino acids. The entry retains the CDR3 DNA only, 36 bases that are in frame from base 1. Sequences were obtained from peripheral blood. This TCR came from a human donor with COVID-19, enrolled during active disease. The donor label of this sample is uncertain. Recombination linked TRBV2 to TRBJ2-7, with 7 bases aligning to TRBD1. In nucleotide form, the sequence is TGTGCCAGCCGAACAGGGGCGGGTGAGCAGTACTTC. It encodes CASRTGAGEQYF.